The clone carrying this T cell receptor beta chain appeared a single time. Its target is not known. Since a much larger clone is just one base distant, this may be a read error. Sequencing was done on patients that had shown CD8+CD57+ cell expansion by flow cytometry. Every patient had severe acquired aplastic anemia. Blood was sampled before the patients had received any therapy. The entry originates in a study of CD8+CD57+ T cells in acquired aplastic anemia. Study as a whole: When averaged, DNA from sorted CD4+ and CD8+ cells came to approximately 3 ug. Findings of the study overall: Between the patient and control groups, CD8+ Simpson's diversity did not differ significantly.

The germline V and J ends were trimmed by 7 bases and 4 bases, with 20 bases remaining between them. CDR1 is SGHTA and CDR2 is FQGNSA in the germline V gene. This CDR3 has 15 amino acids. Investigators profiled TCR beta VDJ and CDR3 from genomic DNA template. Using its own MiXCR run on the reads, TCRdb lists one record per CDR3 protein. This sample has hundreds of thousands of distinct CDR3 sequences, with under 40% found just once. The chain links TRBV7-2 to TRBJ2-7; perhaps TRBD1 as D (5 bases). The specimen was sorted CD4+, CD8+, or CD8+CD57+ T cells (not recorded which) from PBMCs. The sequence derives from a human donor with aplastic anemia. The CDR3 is CASNALWGGSYEQYF. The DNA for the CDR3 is TGTGCCAGCAACGCCTTATGGGGCGGTTCATACGAGCAGTACTTC.